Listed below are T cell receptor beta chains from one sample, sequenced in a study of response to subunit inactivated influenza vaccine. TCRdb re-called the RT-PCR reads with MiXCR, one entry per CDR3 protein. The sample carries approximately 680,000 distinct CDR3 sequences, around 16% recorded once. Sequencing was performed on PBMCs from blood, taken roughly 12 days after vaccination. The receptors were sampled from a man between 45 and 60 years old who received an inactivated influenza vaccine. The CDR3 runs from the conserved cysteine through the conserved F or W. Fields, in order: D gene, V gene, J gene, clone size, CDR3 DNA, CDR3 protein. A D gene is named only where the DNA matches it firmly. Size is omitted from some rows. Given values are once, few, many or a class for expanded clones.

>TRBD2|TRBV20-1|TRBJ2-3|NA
TGCAGTGCTCGGACTAGCGGGGGCCTTAGCACAGATACGCAGTATTTT
CSARTSGGLSTDTQYF
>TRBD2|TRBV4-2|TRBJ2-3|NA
TGTGCCAGCAGTCAGAAAAGCGGGGGTCACACAGATACGCAGTATTTT
CASSQKSGGHTDTQYF
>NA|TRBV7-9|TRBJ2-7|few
TGTGCCAGCAGCTTGAGTAGCTGGGGCGAGCAGTACTTC
CASSLSSWGEQYF
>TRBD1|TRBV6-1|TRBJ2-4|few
TGTGCCAGCAATCCCGCCCCGGGACAGGGAACGGACATTCAGTACTTC
CASNPAPGQGTDIQYF
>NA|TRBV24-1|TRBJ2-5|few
TGTGCCACCAGTGATTCTCGACAGTTACGCGGAACCCAGTACTTC
CATSDSRQLRGTQYF
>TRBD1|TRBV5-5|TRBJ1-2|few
TGTGCCAGCAGCTTTCGAGCCGGGACAGGGGTGGACTATGGCTACACCTTC
CASSFRAGTGVDYGYTF
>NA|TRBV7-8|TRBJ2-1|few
TGTGCCAGCAGCTTAGCGCTTAGCTACGTCTACAATGAGCAGTTCTTC
CASSLALSYVYNEQFF
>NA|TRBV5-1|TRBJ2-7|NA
TGCGCCAGCAGCTTAATGGGGGGCCTCGACTACGAGCAGTACTTC
CASSLMGGLDYEQYF
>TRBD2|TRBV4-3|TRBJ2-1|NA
TGCGCCAGCAGCCAACGGGACTACCACAATGAGCAGTTCTTC
CASSQRDYHNEQFF
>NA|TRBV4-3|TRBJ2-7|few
TGCGCCAGCAGCCAAGATCTAAGGTCAGGCGATACCTACGAGCAGTACTTC
CASSQDLRSGDTYEQYF
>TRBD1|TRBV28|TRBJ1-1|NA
TGTGCCATCTCCGGACAGGTGAACACTGAAGCTTTCTTT
CAISGQVNTEAFF
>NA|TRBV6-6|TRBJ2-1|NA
TGTGCCAGCATGGAACTTAATGAGCAGTTCTTC
CASMELNEQFF
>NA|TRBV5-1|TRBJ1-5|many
TGCGCCAGCAGCTTGGAGTCTCGGCTGCTTGCTCAGCCCCAGCATTTT
CASSLESRLLAQPQHF
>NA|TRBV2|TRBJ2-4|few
TGTGCCAGCAGGGGCAATAGGAGGGCCAAAAACATTCAGTACTTC
CASRGNRRAKNIQYF
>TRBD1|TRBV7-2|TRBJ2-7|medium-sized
TGTGCCAGCAGCTTTGGTTCGGGACAGGCGAAAGAGCAGTACTTC
CASSFGSGQAKEQYF
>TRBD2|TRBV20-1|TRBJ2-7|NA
TGCAGTGCTAGAGACGGCGCGGGAGGGCCCGGGGAGCAGTACTTC
CSARDGAGGPGEQYF
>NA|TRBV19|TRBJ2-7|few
TGTGCCAGTAGGCCCGAGGCTGGGGACTCTAGGGAGCAGTACTTC
CASRPEAGDSREQYF
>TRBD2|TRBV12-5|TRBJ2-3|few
TGTGCTAGTGGTAAGGGACTAGCGGGGAACACAGATACGCAGTATTTT
CASGKGLAGNTDTQYF
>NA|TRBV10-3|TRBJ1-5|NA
TGTGCCATCAAATCGGGAAATGGCAATCAGCCCCAGCATTTT
CAIKSGNGNQPQHF
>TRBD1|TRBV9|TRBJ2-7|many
TGTGCCAGCAGCGTACAGACAGGGAACGGCGAGCAGTACTTC
CASSVQTGNGEQYF
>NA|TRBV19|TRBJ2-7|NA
TGTGCCACTCAGGGCGGCGAGCAGTACTTC
CATQGGEQYF
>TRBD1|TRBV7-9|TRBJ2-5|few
TGTGCCAGCAGCAATGTACGAATAACAGGGGGCGGGGAGACCCAGTACTTC
CASSNVRITGGGETQYF
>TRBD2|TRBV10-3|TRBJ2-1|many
TGTGCCATCAGTGGAGGACTAGCGGGACGGGGCGGCTACAATGAGCAGTTCTTC
CAISGGLAGRGGYNEQFF
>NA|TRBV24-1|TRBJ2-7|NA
TGTGCCACCAGTGAGAAAGACCACTACGAGCAGTACTTC
CATSEKDHYEQYF
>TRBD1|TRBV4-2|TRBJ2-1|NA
TGTGCCAGCAGCCAACCCGCCGGGACAGCAGACAATGAGCAGTTCTTC
CASSQPAGTADNEQFF
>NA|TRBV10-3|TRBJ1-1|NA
TGTGCCATCAGTGAGTCGATACAGTTGAACACTGAAGCTTTCTTT
CAISESIQLNTEAFF
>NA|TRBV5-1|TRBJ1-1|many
TGCGCCAGTCGTCAGACTTTGAACACTGAAGCTTTCTTT
CASRQTLNTEAFF
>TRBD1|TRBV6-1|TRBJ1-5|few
TGTGCCAGCACCTGGGACAGCCGCAATCAGCCCCAGCATTTT
CASTWDSRNQPQHF
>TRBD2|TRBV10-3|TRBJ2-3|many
TGTGCCATCAGTGATCGTCTGCTAGCGGTTGTTAGCACAGATACGCAGTATTTT
CAISDRLLAVVSTDTQYF
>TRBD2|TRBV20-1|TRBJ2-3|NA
TGCAGTGCTACGTCGCGAGCGGGGGGCACAGATACGCAGTATTTT
CSATSRAGGTDTQYF
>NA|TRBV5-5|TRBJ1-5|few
TGTGCCAGCAGCTTGCTAGGCTCTAGCAATCAGCCCCAGCATTTT
CASSLLGSSNQPQHF
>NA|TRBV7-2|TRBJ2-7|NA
TGTGCCAGCAGTCCTTACCCCAGGGAGAGCTACGAGCAGTACTTC
CASSPYPRESYEQYF
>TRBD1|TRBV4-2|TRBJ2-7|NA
TGTGCCAGCACCCAATCGGTAGTTCCAGGGGGCGAGCAGTACTTC
CASTQSVVPGGEQYF
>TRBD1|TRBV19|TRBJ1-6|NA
TGTGCCAGTAGTCCCGGGACAGCTTATTCACCCCTCCACTTT
CASSPGTAYSPLHF
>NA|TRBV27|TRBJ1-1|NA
TGTGCCAGCAAGCGGACGGGCAACACTGAAGCTTTCTTT
CASKRTGNTEAFF
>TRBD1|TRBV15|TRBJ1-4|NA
TGTGCCACCAGCCGCCGGACAGGGCTAACGGAAAAACTGTTTTTT
CATSRRTGLTEKLFF
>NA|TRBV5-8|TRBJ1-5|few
TGTGCCAGCAGCCGGGTGGCGGGTTTGGGCAATCAGCCCCAGCATTTT
CASSRVAGLGNQPQHF
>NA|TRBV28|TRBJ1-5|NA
TGTGCCAGCAGTTTATCCGGGACAAGAAGACTAGATCAGCCCCAGCATTTT
CASSLSGTRRLDQPQHF
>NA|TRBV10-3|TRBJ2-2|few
TGTGCCATCAGCCTTACCGCGAACACCGGGGAGCTGTTTTTT
CAISLTANTGELFF
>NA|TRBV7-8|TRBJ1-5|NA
TGTGCCAGCAGCTTTAGGGGCGGACATCAGCCCCAGCATTTT
CASSFRGGHQPQHF
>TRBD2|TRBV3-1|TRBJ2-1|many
TGTGCCAGCAGCCGCCTAGCGGGAGTTCCTGATGAGCAGTTCTTC
CASSRLAGVPDEQFF
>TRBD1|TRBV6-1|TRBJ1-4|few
TGTGCCAGCAGCCGGACAGGGTTAGACGAAAAACTGTTTTTT
CASSRTGLDEKLFF
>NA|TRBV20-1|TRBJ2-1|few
TGCAGTGCTACCCAGTACAATGAGCAGTTCTTC
CSATQYNEQFF
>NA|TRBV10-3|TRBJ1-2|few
TGTGCCATCAGGGCAGCTAACTATGGCTACACCTTC
CAIRAANYGYTF
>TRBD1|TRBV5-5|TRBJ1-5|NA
TGTGCCAGCAGCCCCGGGACAGGTCTTAGCAATCAGCCCCAGCATTTT
CASSPGTGLSNQPQHF
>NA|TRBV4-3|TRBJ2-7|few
TGCGCCAGCAGCCGAGACAGGTCTAGCTCCTACGAGCAGTACTTC
CASSRDRSSSYEQYF